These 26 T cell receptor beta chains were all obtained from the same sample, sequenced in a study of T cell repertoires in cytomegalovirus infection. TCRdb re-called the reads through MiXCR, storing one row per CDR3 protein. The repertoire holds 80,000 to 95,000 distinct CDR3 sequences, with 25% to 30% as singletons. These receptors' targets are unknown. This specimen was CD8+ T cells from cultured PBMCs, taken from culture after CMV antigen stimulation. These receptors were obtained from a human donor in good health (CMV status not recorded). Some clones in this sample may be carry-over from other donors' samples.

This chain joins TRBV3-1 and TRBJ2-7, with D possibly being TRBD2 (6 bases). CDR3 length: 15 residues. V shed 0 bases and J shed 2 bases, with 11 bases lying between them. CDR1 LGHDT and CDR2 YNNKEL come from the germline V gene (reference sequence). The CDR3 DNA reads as TGTGCCAGCAGCCAAGAAAGGACGGGGGCCTACGAGCAGTACTTC. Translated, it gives CASSQERTGAYEQYF.

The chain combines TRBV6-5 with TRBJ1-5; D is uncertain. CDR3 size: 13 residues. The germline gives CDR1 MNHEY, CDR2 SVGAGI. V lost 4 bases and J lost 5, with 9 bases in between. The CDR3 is CASSLNRDQPQHF. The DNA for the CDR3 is TGTGCCAGCAGTTTAAACCGGGATCAGCCCCAGCATTTT.

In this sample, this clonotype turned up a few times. DNA for the CDR3: TGTGCCAGCGCCGCGACGGTCTCCTACGAGCAGTACTTC. Its protein product is CASAATVSYEQYF. This chain uses TRBV27 with TRBJ2-7; no reliable D call. CDR1 and CDR2 from the germline V gene are MNHEY and SMNVEV (reference sequence). This CDR3 spans 13 amino acids. Trimming stripped 8 bases from V and 0 bases from J, with 11 bases between.

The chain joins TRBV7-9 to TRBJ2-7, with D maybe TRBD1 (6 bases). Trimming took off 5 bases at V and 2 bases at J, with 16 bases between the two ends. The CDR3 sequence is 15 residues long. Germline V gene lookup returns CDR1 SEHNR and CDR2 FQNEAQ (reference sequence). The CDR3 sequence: CASSAPEDRPYEQYF. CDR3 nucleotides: TGTGCCAGCAGCGCCCCCGAGGACAGACCCTACGAGCAGTACTTC.

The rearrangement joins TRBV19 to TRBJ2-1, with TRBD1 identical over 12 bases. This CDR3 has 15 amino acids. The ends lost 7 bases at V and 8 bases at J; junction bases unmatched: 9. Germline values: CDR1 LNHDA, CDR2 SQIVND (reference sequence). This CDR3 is CASTAGTGGFDEQFF. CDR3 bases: TGTGCCAGTACCGCAGGGACAGGGGGCTTCGATGAGCAGTTCTTC.

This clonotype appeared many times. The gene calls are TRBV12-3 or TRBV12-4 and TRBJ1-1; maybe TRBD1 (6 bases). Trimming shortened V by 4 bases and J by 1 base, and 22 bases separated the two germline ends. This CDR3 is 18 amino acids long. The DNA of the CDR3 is TGTGCCAGCAGTTATCTAATTCAGGACAGCCCATGGAACACTGAAGCTTTCTTT. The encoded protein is CASSYLIQDSPWNTEAFF.

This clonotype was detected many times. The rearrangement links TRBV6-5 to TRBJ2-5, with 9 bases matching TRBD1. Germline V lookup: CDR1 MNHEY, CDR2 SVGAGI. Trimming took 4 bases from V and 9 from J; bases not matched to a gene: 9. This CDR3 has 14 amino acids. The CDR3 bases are TGTGCCAGCAGTTGGGGGACAGGGAGGGAGGCCCAGTACTTC. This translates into CASSWGTGREAQYF.

CDR3 sequence reads: CASSQLEQGQAGYTF. CDR3 coding DNA: TGCGCCAGCAGCCAACTCGAACAGGGACAGGCTGGTTACACCTTC. V gene TRBV4-1 combines with J gene TRBJ1-2, with 8 positions matching TRBD1. Germline V gives CDR1 MGHRA, CDR2 YSYEKL. V trimming: 2 bases; J trimming: 11 bases; junction bases outside the gene matches: 13. The CDR3 sequence is 15 residues long.

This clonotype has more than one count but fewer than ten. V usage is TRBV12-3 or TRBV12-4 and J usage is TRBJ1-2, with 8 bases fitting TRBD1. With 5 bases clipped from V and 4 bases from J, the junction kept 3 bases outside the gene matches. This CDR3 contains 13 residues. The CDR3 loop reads CASSRGQAYGYTF. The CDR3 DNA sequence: TGTGCCAGCAGTAGGGGACAGGCCTATGGCTACACCTTC.

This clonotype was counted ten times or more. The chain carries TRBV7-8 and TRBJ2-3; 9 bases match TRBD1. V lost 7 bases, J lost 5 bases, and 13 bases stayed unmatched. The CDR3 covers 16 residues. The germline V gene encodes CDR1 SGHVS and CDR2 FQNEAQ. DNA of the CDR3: TGTGCCAGCAATCCCTGGAACAGGGGGCGAGGAGATACGCAGTATTTT. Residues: CASNPWNRGRGDTQYF.

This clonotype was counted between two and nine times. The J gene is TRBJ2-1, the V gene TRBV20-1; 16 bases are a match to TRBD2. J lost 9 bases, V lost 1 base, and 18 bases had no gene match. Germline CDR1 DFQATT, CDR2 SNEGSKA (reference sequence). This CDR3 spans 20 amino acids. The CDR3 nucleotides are TGCAGTGCTAGAGGACTTACCGGGACTAGCGGGGGGGGGGTGGCGGGTGAGCAGTTCTTC. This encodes CSARGLTGTSGGGVAGEQFF.

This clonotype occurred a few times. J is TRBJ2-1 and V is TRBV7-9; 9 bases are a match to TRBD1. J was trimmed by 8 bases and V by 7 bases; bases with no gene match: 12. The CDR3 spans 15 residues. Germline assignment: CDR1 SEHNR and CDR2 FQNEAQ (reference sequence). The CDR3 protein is CASNSGTGFRDEQFF. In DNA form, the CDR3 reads TGTGCCAGCAACTCCGGGACAGGGTTTAGGGATGAGCAGTTCTTC.

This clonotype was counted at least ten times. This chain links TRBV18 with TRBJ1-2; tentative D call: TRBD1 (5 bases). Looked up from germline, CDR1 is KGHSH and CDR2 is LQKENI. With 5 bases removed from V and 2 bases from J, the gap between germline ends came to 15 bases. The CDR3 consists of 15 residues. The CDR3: CASSAKPRDNYGYTF. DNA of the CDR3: TGTGCCAGCTCAGCCAAGCCCCGGGACAACTATGGCTACACCTTC.

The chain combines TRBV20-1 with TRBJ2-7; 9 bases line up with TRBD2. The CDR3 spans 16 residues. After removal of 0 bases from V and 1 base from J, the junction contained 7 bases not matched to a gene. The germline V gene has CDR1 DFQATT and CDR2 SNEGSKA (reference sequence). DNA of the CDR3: TGCAGTGCTAGAGACACCGGGACTAGCACATCCTACGAGCAGTACTTC. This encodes CSARDTGTSTSYEQYF.

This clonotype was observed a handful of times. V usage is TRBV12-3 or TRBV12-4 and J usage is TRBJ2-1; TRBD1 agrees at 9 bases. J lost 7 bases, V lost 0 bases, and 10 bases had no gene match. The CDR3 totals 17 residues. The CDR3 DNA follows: TGTGCCAGCAGTTTAGCGTTGATGGGACAGGGTAGGAATGAGCAGTTCTTC. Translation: CASSLALMGQGRNEQFF.

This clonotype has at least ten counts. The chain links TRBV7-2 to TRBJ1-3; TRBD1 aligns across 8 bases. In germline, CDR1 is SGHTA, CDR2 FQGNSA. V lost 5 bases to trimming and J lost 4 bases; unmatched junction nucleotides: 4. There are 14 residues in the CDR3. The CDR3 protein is CASSDRGEGNTIYF. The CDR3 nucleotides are TGTGCCAGCAGCGACAGGGGTGAGGGAAACACCATATATTTT.

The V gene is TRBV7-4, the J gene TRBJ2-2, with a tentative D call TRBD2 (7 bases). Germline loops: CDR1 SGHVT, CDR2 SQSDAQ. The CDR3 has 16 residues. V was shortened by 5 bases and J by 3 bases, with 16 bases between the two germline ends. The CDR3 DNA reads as TGTGCCAGCAGCCTTCCCGGGGGGCTGGACACCGGGGAGCTGTTTTTT. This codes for CASSLPGGLDTGELFF.

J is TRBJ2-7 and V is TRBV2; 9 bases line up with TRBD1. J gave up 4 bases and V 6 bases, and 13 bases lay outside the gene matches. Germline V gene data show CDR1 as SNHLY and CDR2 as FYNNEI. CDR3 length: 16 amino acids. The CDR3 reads CASRNAGQGPLYEQYF. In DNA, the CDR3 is TGTGCCAGCAGAAACGCGGGACAGGGACCCTTGTACGAGCAGTACTTC. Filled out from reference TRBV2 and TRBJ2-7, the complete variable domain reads EPEVTQTPSHQVTQMGQEVILRCVPISNHLYFYWYRQILGQKVEFLVSFYNNEISEKSEIFDDQFSVERPDGSNFTLKIRSTKLEDSAMYFCASRNAGQGPLYEQYFGPGTRLTVT.

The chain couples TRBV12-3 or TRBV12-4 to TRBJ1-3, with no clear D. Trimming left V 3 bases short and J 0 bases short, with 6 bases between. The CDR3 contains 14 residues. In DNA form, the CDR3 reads TGTGCCAGCAGTTTTCTAGGCTCTGGAAACACCATATATTTT. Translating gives CASSFLGSGNTIYF.

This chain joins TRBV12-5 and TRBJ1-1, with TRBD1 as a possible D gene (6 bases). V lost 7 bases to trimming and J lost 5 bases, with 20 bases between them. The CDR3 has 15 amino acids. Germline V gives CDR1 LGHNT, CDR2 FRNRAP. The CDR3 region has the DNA TGTGCTAGTGCCCCTTGGAAGGGGGGCGGTACTGAAGCTTTCTTT. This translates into CASAPWKGGGTEAFF.

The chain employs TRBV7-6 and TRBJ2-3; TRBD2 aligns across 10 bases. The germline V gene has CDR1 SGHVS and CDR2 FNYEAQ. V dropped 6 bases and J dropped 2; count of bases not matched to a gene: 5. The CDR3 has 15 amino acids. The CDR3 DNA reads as TGTGCCAGCAGTTCTAGCGGGGGAGACACAGATACGCAGTATTTT. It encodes CASSSSGGDTDTQYF.

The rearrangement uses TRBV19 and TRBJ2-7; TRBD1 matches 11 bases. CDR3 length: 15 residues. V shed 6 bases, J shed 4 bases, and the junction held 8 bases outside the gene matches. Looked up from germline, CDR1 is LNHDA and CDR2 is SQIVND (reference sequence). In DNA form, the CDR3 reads TGTGCCAGTAGCCATGGACAGGGGGCGGGTTACGAGCAGTACTTC. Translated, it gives CASSHGQGAGYEQYF.

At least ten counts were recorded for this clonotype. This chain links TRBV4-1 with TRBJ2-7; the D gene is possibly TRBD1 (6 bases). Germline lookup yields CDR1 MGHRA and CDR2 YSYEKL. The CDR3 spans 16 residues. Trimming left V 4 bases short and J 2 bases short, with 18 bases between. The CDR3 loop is CASSLGPDRATYEQYF. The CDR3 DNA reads TGCGCCAGCAGCCTCGGTCCGGACAGAGCAACCTACGAGCAGTACTTC.

CDR3 in DNA: TGCGCCAGCAGCTTTAAGGGGGTTTTAGCTGAAGCTTTCTTT. Its protein product is CASSFKGVLAEAFF. This chain links TRBV5-1 with TRBJ1-1; tentatively, D is TRBD1 (6 bases). Trimming pared 2 bases from V and 6 bases from J, leaving 14 bases between. Germline V gives CDR1 SGHRS, CDR2 YFSETQ. This CDR3 spans 14 amino acids.

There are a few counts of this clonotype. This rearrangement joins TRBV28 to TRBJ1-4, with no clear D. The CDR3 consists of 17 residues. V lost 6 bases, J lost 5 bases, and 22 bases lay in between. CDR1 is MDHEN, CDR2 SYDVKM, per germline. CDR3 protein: CASRPVLGFYRNEKLFF. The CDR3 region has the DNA TGTGCCAGCAGGCCGGTTTTAGGGTTTTATCGGAATGAAAAACTGTTTTTT.

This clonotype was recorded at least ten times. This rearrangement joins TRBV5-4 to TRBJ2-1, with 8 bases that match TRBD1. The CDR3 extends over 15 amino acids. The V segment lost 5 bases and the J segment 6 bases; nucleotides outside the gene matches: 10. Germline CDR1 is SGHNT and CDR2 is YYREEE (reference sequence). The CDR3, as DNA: TGTGCCAGCAGTCCCGGGACAGGAGGACCCAATGAGCAGTTCTTC. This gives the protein CASSPGTGGPNEQFF. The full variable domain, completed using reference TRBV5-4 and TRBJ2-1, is ETGVTQSPTHLIKTRGQQVTLRCSSQSGHNTVSWYQQALGQGPQFIFQYYREEENGRGNFPPRFSGLQFPNYSSELNVNALELDDSALYLCASSPGTGGPNEQFFGPGTRLTVL.